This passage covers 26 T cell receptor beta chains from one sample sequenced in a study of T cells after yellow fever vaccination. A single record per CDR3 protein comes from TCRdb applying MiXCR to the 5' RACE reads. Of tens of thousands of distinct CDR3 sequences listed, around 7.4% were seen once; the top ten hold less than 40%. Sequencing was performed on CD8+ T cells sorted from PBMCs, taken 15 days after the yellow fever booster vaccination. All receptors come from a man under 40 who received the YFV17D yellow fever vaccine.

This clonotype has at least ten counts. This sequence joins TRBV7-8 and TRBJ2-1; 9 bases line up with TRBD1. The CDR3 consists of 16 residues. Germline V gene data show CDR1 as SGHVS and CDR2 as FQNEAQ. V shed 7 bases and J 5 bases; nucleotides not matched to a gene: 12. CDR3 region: CASKPPGTGPNNEQFF. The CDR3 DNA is TGTGCCAGCAAACCTCCAGGGACAGGGCCTAACAATGAGCAGTTCTTC.

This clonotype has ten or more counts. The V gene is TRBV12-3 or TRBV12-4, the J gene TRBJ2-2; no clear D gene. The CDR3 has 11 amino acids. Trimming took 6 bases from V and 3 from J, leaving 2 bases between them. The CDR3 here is CASRDTGELFF. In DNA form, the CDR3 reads TGTGCCAGCAGAGACACCGGGGAGCTGTTTTTT.

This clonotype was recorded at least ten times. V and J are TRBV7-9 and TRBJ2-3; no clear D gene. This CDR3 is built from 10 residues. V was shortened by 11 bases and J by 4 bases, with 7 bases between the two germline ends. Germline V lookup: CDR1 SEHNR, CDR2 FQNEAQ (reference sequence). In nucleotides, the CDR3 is TGTGCCCTATATCCAGATACGCAGTATTTT. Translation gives CALYPDTQYF.

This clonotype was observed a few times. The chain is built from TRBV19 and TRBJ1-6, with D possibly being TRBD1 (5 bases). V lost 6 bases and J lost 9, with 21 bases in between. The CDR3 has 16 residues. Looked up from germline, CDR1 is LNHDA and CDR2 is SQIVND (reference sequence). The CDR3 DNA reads TGTGCCAGTAGGGTACGCGAGGGACCTAGCGGTTCACCCCTCCACTTT. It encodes CASRVREGPSGSPLHF.

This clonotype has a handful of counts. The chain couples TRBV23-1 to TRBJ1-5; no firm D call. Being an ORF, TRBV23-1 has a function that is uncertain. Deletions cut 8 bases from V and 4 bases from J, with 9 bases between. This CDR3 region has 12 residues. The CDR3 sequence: CASCPANQPQHF. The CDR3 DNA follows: TGCGCCAGCTGCCCGGCTAATCAGCCCCAGCATTTT.

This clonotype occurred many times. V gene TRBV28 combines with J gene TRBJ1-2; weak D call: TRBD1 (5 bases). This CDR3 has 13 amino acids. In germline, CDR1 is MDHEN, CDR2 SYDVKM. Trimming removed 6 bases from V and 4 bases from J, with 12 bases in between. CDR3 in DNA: TGTGCCAGCAGGGGAGGGGAAGGCTATGGCTACACCTTC. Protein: CASRGGEGYGYTF.

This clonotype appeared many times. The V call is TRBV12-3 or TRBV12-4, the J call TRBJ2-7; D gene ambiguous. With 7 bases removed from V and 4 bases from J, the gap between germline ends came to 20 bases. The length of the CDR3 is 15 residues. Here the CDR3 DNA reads TGTGCCAGCACCGGCGGATTTGTCCCCACTTACGAGCAGTACTTC. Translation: CASTGGFVPTYEQYF.

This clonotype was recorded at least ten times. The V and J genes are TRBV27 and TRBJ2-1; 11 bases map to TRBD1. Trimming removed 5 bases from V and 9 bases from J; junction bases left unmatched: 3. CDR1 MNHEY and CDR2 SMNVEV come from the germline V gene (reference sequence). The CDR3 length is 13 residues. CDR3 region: CASSPGTGGEQFF. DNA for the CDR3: TGTGCCAGCAGTCCTGGGACAGGGGGTGAGCAGTTCTTC.

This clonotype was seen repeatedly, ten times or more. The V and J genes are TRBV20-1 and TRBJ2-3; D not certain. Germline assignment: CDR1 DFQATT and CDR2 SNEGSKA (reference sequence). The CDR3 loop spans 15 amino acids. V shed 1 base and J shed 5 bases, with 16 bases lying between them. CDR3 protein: CSARGGPAGLDTQYF. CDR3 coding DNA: TGCAGTGCTAGAGGGGGTCCGGCCGGCTTAGATACGCAGTATTTT.

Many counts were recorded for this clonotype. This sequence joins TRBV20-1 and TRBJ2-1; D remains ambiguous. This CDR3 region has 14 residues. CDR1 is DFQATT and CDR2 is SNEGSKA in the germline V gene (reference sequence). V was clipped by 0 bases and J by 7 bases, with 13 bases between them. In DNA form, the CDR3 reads TGCAGTGCTAGAGAAACATTCCGTGGGAATGAGCAGTTCTTC. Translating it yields CSARETFRGNEQFF.

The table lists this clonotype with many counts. The CDR3 loop reads CASTGSEETQYF. CDR3 sequence (DNA): TGTGCCAGCACTGGGAGTGAAGAGACCCAGTACTTC. J is TRBJ2-5 and V is TRBV12-3 or TRBV12-4, with a tentative D call TRBD2 (5 bases). Trimming left V 7 bases short and J 3 bases short, with 9 bases between. This CDR3 contains 12 residues.

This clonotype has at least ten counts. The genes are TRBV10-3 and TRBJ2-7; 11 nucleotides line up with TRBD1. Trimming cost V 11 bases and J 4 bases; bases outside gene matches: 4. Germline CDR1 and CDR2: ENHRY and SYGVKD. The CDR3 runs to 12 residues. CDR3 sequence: CAVGTGGYEQYF. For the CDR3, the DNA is TGTGCCGTCGGGACAGGGGGGTACGAGCAGTACTTC.

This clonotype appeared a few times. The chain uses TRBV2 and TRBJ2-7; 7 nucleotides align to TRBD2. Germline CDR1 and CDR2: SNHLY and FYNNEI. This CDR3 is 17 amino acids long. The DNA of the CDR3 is TGTACCTGCTCTGCGGGGGACCAGCTGAAAGGGATCAACGAGCAGTACTTC. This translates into CTCSAGDQLKGINEQYF.

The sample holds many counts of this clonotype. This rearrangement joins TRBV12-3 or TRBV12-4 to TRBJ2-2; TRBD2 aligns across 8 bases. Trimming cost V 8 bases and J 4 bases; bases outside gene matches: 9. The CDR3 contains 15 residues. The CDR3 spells CASGSAGEGTGELFF. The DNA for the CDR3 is TGTGCCAGCGGATCAGCGGGGGAAGGCACCGGGGAGCTGTTTTTT.

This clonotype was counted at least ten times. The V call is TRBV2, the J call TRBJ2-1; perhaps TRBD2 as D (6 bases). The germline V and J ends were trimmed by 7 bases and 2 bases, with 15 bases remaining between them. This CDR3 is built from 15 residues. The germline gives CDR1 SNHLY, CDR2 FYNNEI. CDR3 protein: CASNFPGVPYNEQFF. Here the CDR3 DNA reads TGTGCCAGCAACTTCCCGGGAGTCCCCTACAATGAGCAGTTCTTC.

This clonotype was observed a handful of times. In nucleotides, the CDR3 is TGTGCCAGCAGCCCCCACCCCCGGATCTATGGCTACACCTTC. This encodes CASSPHPRIYGYTF. The chain links TRBV7-8 to TRBJ1-2; D is uncertain. The V and J ends lost 5 bases and 4 bases respectively, with 14 bases between them. The CDR3 spans 14 residues. The germline gives CDR1 SGHVS, CDR2 FQNEAQ.

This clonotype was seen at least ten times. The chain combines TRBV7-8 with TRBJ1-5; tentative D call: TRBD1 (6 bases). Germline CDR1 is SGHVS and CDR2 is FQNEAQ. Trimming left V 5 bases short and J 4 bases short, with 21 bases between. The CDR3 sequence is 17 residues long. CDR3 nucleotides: TGTGCCAGCAGCCAAGGGGGACACGAACCGATAAATCAGCCCCAGCATTTT. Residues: CASSQGGHEPINQPQHF.

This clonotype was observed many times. CDR3 coding DNA: TGTGCCAGCAGCTTAGATCCTAGCGGGAGTCCCCCCTACAATGAGCAGTTCTTC. Residues: CASSLDPSGSPPYNEQFF. The J gene is TRBJ2-1, the V gene TRBV11-2; TRBD2 agrees at 10 bases. V was clipped by 0 bases and J by 2 bases; unmatched bases: 7. CDR3 length: 18 residues. The germline gives CDR1 SGHAT, CDR2 FQNNGV. Drawing the rest from reference TRBV11-2 and TRBJ2-1, the complete variable domain is EAGVAQSPRYKIIEKRQSVAFWCNPISGHATLYWYQQILGQGPKLLIQFQNNGVVDDSQLPKDRFSAERLKGVDSTLKIQPAKLEDSAVYLCASSLDPSGSPPYNEQFFGPGTRLTVL.

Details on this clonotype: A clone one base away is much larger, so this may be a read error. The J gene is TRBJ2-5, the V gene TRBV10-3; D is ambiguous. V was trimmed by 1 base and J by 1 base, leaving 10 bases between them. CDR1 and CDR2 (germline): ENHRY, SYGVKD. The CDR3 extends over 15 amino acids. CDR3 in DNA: TGTGCCATCAGTGAGTGGGTTAGTACCCAAGAGACCCAGTACTTC. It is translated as CAISEWVSTQETQYF.

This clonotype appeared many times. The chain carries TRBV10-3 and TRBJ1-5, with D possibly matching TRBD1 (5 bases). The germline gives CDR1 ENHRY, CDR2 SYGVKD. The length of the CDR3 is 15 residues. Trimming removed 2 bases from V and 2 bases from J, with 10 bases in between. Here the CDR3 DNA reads TGTGCCATCAGTGAGAGGGGTAGTGGCAATCAGCCCCAGCATTTT. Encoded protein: CAISERGSGNQPQHF.

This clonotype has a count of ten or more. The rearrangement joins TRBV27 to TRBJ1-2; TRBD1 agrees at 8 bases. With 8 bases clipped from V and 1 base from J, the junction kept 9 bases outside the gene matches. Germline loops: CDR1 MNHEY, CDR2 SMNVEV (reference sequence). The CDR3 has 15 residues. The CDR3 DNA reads TGTGCCAGCCGCCGCACAGGGGGTAGTAACTATGGCTACACCTTC. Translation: CASRRTGGSNYGYTF.

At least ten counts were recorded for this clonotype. The CDR3 sequence: CASSYGSSQETQYF. The CDR3 DNA sequence: TGTGCCAGCAGTTACGGTAGCAGCCAAGAGACCCAGTACTTC. The chain carries TRBV6-5 and TRBJ2-5; D call uncertain. The CDR3 totals 14 residues. Germline V gene data show CDR1 as MNHEY and CDR2 as SVGAGI. The V end was cut by 2 bases, the J end by 1 base, with 8 bases between.

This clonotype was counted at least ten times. The DNA of the CDR3 is TGTGCCAGCAGCCCTGGGGGGGGGGCAGGGTACGAGCAGTACTTC. Encoded protein: CASSPGGGAGYEQYF. The J gene is TRBJ2-7, the V gene TRBV12-3 or TRBV12-4, with a possible D match to TRBD2 (7 bases). The CDR3 length is 15 residues. V was clipped by 6 bases and J by 4 bases, with 19 bases between them.

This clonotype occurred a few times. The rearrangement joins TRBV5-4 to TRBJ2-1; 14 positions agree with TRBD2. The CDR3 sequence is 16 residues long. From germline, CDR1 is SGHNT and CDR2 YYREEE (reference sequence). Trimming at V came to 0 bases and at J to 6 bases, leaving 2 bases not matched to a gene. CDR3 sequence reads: CASSLGLAGGPNEQFF. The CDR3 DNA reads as TGTGCCAGCAGCTTGGGACTAGCGGGAGGGCCCAATGAGCAGTTCTTC.

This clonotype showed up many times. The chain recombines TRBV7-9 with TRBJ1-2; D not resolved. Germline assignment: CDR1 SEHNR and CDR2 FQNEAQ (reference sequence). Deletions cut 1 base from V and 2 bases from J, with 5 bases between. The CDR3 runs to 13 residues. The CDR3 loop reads CASSLVVNYGYTF. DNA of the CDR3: TGTGCCAGCAGCTTAGTCGTGAACTATGGCTACACCTTC.

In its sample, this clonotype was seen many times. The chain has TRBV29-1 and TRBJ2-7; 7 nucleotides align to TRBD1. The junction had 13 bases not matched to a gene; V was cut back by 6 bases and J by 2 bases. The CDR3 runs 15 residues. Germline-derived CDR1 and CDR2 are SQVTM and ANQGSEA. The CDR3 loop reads CSVAGRGFPTYEQYF. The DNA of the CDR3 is TGCAGCGTCGCCGGCAGGGGGTTCCCTACCTACGAGCAGTACTTC.